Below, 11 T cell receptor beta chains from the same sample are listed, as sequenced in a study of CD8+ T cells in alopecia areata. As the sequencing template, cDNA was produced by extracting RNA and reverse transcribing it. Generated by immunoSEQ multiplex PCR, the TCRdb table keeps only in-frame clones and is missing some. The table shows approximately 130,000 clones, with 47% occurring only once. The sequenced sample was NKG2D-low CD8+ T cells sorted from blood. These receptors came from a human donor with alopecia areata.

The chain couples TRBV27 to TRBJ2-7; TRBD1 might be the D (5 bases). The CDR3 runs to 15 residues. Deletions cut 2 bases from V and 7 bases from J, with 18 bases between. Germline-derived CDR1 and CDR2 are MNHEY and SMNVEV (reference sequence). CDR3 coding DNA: TGTGCCAGCAGTTTAGGATCAGGGTCATTGGGGGAGCAGTACTTC. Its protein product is CASSLGSGSLGEQYF.

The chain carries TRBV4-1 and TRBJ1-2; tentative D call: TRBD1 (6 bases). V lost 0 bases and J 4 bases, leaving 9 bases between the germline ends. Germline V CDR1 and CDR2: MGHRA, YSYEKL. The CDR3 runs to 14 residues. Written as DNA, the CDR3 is TGCGCCAGCAGCCAAGATGAAGGGGGCTATGGCTACACCTTC. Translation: CASSQDEGGYGYTF.

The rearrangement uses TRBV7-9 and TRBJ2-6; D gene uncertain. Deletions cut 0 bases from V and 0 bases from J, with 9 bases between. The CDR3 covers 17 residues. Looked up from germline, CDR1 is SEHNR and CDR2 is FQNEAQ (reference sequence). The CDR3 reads CASSLASWYSGANVLTF. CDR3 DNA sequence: TGTGCCAGCAGCTTAGCGTCCTGGTACTCTGGGGCCAACGTCCTGACTTTC.

This chain's CDR3 is CASGEVPGELFF. The CDR3 DNA follows: TGTGCTAGTGGTGAGGTACCCGGGGAGCTGTTTTTT. This rearrangement joins TRBV12-5 to TRBJ2-2, with no clear D. Germline lookup yields CDR1 LGHNT and CDR2 FRNRAP. The CDR3 is 12 amino acids. The ends were cut back, 5 bases at V and 6 bases at J, with 7 bases in the middle.

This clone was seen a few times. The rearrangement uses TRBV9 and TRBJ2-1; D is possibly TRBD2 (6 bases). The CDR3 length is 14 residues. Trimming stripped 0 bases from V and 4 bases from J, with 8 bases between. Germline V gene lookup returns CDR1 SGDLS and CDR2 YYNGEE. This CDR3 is CASSVGSGYNEQFF. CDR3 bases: TGTGCCAGCAGCGTAGGAAGCGGGTACAATGAGCAGTTCTTC.

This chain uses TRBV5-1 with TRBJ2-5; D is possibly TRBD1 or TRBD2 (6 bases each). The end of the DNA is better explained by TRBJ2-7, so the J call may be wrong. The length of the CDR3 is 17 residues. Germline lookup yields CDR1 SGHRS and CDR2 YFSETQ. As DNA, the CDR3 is TGCGCCAGCAGCTTGCGATCTACAGGGCGGGGAACCTACGAGCAGTACTTC. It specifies CASSLRSTGRGTYEQYF.

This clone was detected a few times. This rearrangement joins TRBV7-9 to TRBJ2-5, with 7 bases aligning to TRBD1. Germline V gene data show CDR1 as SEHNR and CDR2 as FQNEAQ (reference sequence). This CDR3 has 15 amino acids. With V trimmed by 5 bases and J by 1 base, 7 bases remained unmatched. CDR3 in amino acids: CASSPGDSIQETQYF. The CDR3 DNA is TGTGCCAGCAGCCCAGGGGACAGTATCCAAGAGACCCAGTACTTC. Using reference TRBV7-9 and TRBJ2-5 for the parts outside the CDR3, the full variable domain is DTGVSQNPRHKITKRGQNVTFRCDPISEHNRLYWYRQTLGQGPEFLTYFQNEAQLEKSRLLSDRFSAERPKGSFSTLEIQRTEQGDSAMYLCASSPGDSIQETQYFGPGTRLLVL.

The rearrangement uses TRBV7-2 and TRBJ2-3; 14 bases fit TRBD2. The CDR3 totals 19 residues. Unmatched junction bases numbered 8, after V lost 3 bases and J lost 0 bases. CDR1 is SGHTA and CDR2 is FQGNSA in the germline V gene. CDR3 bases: TGTGCCAGCAGCTTCTGGACTAGCGGGAGGCCTCGAAGCACAGATACGCAGTATTTT. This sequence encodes CASSFWTSGRPRSTDTQYF. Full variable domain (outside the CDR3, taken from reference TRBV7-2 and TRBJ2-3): GAGVSQSPSNKVTEKGKDVELRCDPISGHTALYWYRQSLGQGLEFLIYFQGNSAPDKSGLPSDRFSAERTGGSVSTLTIQRTQQEDSAVYLCASSFWTSGRPRSTDTQYFGPGTRLTVL.

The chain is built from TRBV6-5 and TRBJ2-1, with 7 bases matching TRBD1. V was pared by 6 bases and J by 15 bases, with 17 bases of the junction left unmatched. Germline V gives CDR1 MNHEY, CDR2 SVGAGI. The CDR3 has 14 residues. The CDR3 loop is CASRPDRSDYSLFF. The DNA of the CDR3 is TGTGCCAGCAGACCGGACAGGTCCGACTATTCGTTGTTCTTC.

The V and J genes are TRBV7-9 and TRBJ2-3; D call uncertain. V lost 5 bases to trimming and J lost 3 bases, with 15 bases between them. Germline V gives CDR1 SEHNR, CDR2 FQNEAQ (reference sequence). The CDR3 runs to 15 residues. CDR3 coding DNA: TGTGCCAGCAGCCCGAGAAGCGAGGAGACAGATACGCAGTATTTT. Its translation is CASSPRSEETDTQYF.

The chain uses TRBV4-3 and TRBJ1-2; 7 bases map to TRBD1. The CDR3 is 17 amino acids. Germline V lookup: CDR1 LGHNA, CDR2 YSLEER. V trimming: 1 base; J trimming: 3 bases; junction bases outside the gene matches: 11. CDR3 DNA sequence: TGCGCCAGCAGCCAAGGGACGGCAGGACAGGCCCACTATGGCTACACCTTC. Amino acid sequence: CASSQGTAGQAHYGYTF.